Sequencing of this T cell receptor (beta chain) was carried out in a study of PD-L1 blockade in urothelial cancer. On the study more broadly: Once treatment had started, blood was analyzed at 3 weeks (second dose) and again at 6 weeks.

This clone was observed a single time. Templates that were synthetic TCR analogs were spiked into each PCR. TCRdb keeps only in-frame clones here, not all; method: immunoSEQ multiplex PCR. The sample has over 65,000 clones, 90% seen once. Stated time point: pretreatment peripheral blood. The germline gives CDR1 SNHLY, CDR2 FYNNEI. The CDR3 has 15 amino acids. V was pared by 4 bases and J by 0 bases, with 12 bases between. This TCR came from a man aged 65 to 85 with urothelial cancer. The material was PBMCs, obtained around atezolizumab (anti-PD-L1) treatment. The V and J genes are TRBV2 and TRBJ1-2, with no clear D. CDR3 sequence reads: CASSADGLSNYGYTF. The DNA for the CDR3 is TGTGCCAGCAGTGCTGACGGACTCTCTAACTATGGCTACACCTTC.